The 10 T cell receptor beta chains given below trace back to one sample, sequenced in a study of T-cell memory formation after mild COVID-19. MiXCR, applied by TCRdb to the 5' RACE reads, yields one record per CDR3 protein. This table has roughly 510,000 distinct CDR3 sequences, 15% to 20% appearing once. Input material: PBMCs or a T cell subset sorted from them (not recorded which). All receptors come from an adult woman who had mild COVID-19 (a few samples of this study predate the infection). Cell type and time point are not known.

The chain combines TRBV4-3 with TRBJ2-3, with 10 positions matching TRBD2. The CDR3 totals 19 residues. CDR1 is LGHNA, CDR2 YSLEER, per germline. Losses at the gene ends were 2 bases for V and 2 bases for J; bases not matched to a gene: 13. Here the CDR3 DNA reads TGCGCCAGCAGCCAATCCTTCTCCGGACTAGCGGAAGACACAGATACGCAGTATTTT. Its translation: CASSQSFSGLAEDTDTQYF.

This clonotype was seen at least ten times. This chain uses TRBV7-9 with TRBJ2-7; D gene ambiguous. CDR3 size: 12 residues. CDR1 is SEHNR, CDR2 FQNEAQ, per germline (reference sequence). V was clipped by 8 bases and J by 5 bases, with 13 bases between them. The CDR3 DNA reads TGTGCCAGCGCGGCCCGTCCTGACGAGCAGTACTTC. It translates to CASAARPDEQYF.

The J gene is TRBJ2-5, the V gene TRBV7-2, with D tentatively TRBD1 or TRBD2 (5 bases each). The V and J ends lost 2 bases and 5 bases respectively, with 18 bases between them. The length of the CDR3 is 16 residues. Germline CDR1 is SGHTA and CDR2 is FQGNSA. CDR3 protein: CASSLSTGKGEETQYF. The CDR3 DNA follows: TGTGCCAGCAGCTTATCGACGGGTAAAGGGGAGGAGACCCAGTACTTC. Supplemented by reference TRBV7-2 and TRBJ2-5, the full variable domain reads GAGVSQSPSNKVTEKGKDVELRCDPISGHTALYWYRQSLGQGLEFLIYFQGNSAPDKSGLPSDRFSAERTGGSVSTLTIQRTQQEDSAVYLCASSLSTGKGEETQYFGPGTRLLVL.

The CDR3 DNA follows: TGTGCCAGTAGAAGAGGGACTAGCGGGAGTTTCGATACGCAGTATTTT. The encoded protein is CASRRGTSGSFDTQYF. V is TRBV19 and J is TRBJ2-3; 14 bases fit TRBD2. V trimming: 6 bases; J trimming: 6 bases; junction bases outside the gene matches: 8. The length of the CDR3 is 16 residues. In germline, CDR1 is LNHDA, CDR2 SQIVND (reference sequence).

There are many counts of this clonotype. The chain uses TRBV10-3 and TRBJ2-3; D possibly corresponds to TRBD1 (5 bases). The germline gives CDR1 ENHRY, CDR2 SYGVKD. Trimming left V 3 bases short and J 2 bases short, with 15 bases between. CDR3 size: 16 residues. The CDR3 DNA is TGTGCCATCAGTGAAAGGACGCTGACAGACACAGATACGCAGTATTTT. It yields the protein CAISERTLTDTDTQYF.

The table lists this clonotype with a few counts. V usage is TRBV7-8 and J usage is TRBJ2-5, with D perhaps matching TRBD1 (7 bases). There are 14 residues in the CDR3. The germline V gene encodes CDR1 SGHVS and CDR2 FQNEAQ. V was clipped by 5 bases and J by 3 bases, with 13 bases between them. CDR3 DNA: TGTGCCAGCAGCCCCAGGGGGAGGAAAGAGACCCAGTACTTC. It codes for CASSPRGRKETQYF.

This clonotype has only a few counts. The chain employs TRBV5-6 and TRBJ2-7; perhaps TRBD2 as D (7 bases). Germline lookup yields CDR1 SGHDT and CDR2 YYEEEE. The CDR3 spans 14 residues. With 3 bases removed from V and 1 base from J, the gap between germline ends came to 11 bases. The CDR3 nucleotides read TGTGCCAGCAGCTATGGGGGGGCGTCCTACGAGCAGTACTTC. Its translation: CASSYGGASYEQYF.

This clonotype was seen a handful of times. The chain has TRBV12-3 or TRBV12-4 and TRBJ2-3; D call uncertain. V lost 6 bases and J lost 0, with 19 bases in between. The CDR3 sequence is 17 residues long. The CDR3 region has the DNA TGTGCCAGCAGCCATCTAATCGGTGCTACTAGCACAGATACGCAGTATTTT. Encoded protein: CASSHLIGATSTDTQYF.

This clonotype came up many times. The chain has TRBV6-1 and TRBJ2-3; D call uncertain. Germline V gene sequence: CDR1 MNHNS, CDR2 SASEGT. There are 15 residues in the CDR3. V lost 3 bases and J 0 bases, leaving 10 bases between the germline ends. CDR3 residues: CASSEVPTSTDTQYF. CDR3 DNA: TGTGCCAGCAGTGAGGTCCCGACAAGCACAGATACGCAGTATTTT.

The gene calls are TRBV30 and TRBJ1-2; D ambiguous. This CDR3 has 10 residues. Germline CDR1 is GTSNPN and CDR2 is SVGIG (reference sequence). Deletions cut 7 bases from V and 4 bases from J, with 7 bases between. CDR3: CASGGYGYTF. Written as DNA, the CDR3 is TGTGCCTCCGGAGGCTATGGCTACACCTTC.